The clone carrying this T cell receptor beta chain was observed at least ten times. Its antigen is not known. Researchers amplified the TCR beta CDR3 regions from RNA transcripts. A set of HTBI primers served as the primers for a first-round RT-PCR of the TCR CDR3. MiXCR, applied by TCRdb to the multiplex PCR reads, yields one record per CDR3 protein. The sample carries roughly 550,000 distinct CDR3 sequences, about 16% recorded once. These data originate in a study of T cells in Graves' hyperthyroidism and ophthalmopathy. General study findings and limits: Ophthalmopathy cases were set apart from stable hyperthyroidism by a 13 V-J model.

Uncontrolled infection, other autoimmune disease, pregnancy or lactation disqualified patients from enrolment. Trimming took 5 bases from V and 8 from J, leaving 15 bases between them. Germline values: CDR1 SGHTA, CDR2 FQGNSA. CDR3 size: 13 residues. This receptor was obtained from a woman aged 25 to 39 with Graves' ophthalmopathy. This chain connects TRBV7-2 to TRBJ1-1; D possibly corresponds to TRBD1 (5 bases). Input material: blood. The CDR3 nucleotides are TGTGCCAGCAGCCTAGAGGGGTGGCTAGAAGCTTTCTTT. As protein: CASSLEGWLEAFF.